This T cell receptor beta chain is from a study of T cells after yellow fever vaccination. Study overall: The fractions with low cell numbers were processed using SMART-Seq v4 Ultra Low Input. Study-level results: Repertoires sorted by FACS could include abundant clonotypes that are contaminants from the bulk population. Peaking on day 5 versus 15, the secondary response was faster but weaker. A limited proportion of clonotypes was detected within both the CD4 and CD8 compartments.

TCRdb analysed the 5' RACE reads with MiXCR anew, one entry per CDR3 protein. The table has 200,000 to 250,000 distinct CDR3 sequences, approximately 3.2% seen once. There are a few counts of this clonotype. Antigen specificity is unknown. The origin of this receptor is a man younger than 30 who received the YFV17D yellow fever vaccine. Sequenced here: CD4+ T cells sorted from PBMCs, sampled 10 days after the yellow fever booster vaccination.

The CDR3 here is CASSASSSSYNEQFF. For the CDR3, the DNA is TGTGCCAGCAGCGCAAGTTCTAGCTCCTACAATGAGCAGTTCTTC. J is TRBJ2-1 and V is TRBV5-4; no clear D. Germline V gives CDR1 SGHNT, CDR2 YYREEE (reference sequence). This CDR3 is 15 amino acids long. The ends were cut back, 4 bases at V and 0 bases at J, with 11 bases in the middle.